The 6 T cell receptor beta chains in this list originate from one sample, sequenced in a study of PD-1 blockade in classical Hodgkin lymphoma. Time point: cycle 4 day 1 (C4D1), after five to seven weeks of nivolumab. Every patient experienced relapse after autologous stem cell transplantation, and brentuximab vedotin exposure varied. Sequencing was performed with immunoSEQ multiplex PCR; in TCRdb, only in-frame clones are kept and a portion is missing. The sample consists of 50,000 or so clones, around 91% of them appearing once. The sequenced sample was peripheral blood mononuclear cells (PBMCs), obtained before the fourth cycle of nivolumab. The receptors come from a human donor with classical Hodgkin lymphoma.

The chain recombines TRBV6-1 with TRBJ2-7, with TRBD1 as a possible D gene (5 bases). This CDR3 contains 14 residues. With 7 bases removed from V and 1 base from J, the gap between germline ends came to 14 bases. Germline-derived CDR1 and CDR2 are MNHNS and SASEGT. CDR3 DNA: TGTGCCAGCATCAGGGTCGCCAAGTCCTACGAGCAGTACTTC. Protein: CASIRVAKSYEQYF.

This chain links TRBV7-2 with TRBJ2-7; 9 bases agree with TRBD1. Germline V lookup: CDR1 SGHTA, CDR2 FQGNSA. The CDR3 covers 16 residues. V lost 3 bases to trimming and J lost 3 bases; unmatched junction nucleotides: 9. CDR3 nucleotides: TGTGCCAGCAGCTTCACCGGGACAGGGAGTATCTACGAGCAGTACTTC. Amino acids: CASSFTGTGSIYEQYF.

The chain couples TRBV30 to TRBJ2-5; 7 bases are a match to TRBD1. The germline V gene has CDR1 GTSNPN and CDR2 SVGIG (reference sequence). This CDR3 comprises 17 residues. The junction had 16 bases not matched to a gene; V was cut back by 2 bases and J by 4 bases. CDR3 sequence (DNA): TGTGCCTGGAGTCAAAAACCGGACAGGCGGTTCGGAGAGACCCAGTACTTC. It is translated as CAWSQKPDRRFGETQYF.

The V and J genes are TRBV7-6 and TRBJ2-1; D unresolved. The V end was cut by 4 bases, the J end by 8 bases, with 9 bases between. Germline CDR1 SGHVS, CDR2 FNYEAQ. The CDR3 totals 12 residues. In DNA, the CDR3 is TGTGCCAGCAGCTCCCGGGTTGATGAGCAGTTCTTC. It codes for CASSSRVDEQFF.

This sequence joins TRBV6-5 and TRBJ2-2, with D possibly matching TRBD1 (6 bases). Germline V CDR1 and CDR2: MNHEY, SVGAGI. This CDR3 is 15 amino acids long. Trimming cost V 7 bases and J 5 bases, with 17 bases left between them. The CDR3 spells CASMGAAARTGELFF. The CDR3 DNA follows: TGTGCCAGCATGGGGGCGGCCGCGAGGACCGGGGAGCTGTTTTTT.

The V and J genes are TRBV7-9 and TRBJ2-3, with a possible D match to TRBD2 (5 bases). CDR3 size: 14 residues. Trimming took off 5 bases at V and 1 base at J, with 10 bases between the two ends. Looked up from germline, CDR1 is SEHNR and CDR2 is FQNEAQ (reference sequence). CDR3 coding DNA: TGTGCCAGCAGCGTATTTAGCGGCACAGATACGCAGTATTTT. It is translated as CASSVFSGTDTQYF.